This paragraph covers one T cell receptor beta chain sequence. Its antigen is unidentified. The sample's treatment: oral pan-JAK inhibitor, 5-10 mg twice daily. Both peripheral blood and punch biopsies of lesional scalp skin were obtained from patients who had alopecia areata. This entry comes from a study of CD8+ T cells in alopecia areata. Notes on the study in general: Normal-skin resident alphabeta T cells also appear among scalp sample sequences.

Extracted RNA was reverse transcribed into cDNA, the sequencing template. Some clones are missing from TCRdb's copy, which holds only in-frame ones; the method was immunoSEQ multiplex PCR. The sample holds around 270,000 clones, 58% seen once. CDR1 is MDHEN, CDR2 SYDVKM, per germline. V dropped 6 bases and J dropped 1 base, with 10 bases sitting between them. CDR3 length: 14 amino acids. The chain uses TRBV28 and TRBJ1-5; no clear D. The TCR comes from a human donor with alopecia areata. Sequencing was performed on CD4+ T cells sorted from blood, taken at week 24, from a patient treated with tofacitinib. CDR3 residues: CASSPVVSNQPQHF. DNA for the CDR3: TGTGCCAGCAGCCCCGTAGTGAGCAATCAGCCCCAGCATTTT. Full variable domain (missing parts from reference TRBV28 and TRBJ1-5): DVKVTQSSRYLVKRTGEKVFLECVQDMDHENMFWYRQDPGLGLRLIYFSYDVKMKEKGDIPEGYSVSREKKERFSLILESASTNQTSMYLCASSPVVSNQPQHFGDGTRLSIL.